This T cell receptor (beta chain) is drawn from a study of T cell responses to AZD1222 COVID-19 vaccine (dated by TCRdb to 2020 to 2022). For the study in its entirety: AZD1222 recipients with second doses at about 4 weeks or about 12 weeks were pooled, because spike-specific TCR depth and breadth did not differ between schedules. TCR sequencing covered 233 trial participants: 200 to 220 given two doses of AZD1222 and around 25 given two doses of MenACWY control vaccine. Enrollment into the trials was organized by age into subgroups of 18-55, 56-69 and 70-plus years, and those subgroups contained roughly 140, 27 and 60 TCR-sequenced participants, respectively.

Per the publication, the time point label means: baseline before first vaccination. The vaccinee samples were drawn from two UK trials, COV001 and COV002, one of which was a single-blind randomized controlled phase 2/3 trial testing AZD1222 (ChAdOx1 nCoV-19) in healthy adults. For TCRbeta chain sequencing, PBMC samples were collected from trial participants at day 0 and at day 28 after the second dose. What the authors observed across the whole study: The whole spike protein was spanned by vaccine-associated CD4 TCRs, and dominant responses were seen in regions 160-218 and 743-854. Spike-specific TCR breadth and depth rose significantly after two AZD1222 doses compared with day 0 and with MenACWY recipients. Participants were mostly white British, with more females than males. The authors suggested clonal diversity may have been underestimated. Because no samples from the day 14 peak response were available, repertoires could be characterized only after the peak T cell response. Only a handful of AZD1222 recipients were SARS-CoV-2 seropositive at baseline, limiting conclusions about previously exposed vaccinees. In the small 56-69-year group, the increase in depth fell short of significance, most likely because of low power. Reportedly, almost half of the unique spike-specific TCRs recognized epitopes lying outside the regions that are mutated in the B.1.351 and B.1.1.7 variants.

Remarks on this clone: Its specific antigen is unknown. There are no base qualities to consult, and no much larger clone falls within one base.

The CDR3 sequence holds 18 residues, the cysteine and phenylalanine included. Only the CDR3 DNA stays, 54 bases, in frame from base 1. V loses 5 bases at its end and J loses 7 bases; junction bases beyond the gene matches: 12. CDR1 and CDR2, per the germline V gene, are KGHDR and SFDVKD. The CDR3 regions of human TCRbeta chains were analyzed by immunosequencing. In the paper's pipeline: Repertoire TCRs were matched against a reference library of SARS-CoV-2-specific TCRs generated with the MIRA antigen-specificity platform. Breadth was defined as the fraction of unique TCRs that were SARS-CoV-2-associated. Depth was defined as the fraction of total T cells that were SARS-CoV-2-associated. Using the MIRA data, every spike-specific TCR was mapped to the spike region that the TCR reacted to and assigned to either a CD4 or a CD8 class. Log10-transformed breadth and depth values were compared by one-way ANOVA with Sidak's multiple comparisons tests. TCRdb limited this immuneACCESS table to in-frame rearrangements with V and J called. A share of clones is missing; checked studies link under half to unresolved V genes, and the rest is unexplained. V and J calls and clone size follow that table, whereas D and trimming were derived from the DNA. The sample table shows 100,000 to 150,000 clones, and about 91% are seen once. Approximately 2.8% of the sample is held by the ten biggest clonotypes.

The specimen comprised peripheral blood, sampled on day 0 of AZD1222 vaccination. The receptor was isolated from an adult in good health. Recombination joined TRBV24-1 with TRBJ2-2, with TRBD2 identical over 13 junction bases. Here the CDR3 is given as CATSALTSGRPVGGELFF. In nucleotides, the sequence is TGTGCCACCAGTGCCTTGACTAGCGGGAGGCCCGTCGGCGGGGAGCTGTTTTTT.